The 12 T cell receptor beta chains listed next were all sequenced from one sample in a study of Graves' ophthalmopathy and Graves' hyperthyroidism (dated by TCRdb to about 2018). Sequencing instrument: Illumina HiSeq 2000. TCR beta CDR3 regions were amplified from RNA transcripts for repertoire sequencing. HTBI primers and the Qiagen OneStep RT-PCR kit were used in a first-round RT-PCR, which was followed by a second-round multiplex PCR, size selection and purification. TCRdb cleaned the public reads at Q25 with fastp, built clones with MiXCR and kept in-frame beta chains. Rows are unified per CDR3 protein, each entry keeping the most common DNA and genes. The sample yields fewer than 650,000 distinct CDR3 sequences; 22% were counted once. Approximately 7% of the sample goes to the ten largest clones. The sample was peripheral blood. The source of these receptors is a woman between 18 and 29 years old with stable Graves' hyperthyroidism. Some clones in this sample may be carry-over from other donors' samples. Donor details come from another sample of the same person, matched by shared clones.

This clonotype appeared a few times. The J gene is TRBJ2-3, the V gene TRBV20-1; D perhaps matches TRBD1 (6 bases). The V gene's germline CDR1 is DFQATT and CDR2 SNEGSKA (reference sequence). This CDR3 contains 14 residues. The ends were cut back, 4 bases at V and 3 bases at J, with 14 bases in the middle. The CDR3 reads CSATQGWGTDTQYF. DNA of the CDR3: TGCAGTGCTACACAGGGTTGGGGAACAGATACGCAGTATTTT.

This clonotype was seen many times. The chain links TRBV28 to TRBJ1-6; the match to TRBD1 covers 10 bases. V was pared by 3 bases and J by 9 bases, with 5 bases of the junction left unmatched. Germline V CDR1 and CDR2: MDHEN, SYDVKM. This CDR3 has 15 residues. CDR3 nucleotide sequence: TGTGCCAGCAGTTTGTCGGGACAGGGGTTTTCACCCCTCCACTTT. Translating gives CASSLSGQGFSPLHF.

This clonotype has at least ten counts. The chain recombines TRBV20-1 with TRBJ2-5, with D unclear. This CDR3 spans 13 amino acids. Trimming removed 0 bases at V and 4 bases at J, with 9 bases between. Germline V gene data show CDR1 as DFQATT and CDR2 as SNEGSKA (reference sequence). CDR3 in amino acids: CSARDGVVETQYF. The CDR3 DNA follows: TGCAGTGCTAGAGATGGGGTAGTAGAGACCCAGTACTTC.

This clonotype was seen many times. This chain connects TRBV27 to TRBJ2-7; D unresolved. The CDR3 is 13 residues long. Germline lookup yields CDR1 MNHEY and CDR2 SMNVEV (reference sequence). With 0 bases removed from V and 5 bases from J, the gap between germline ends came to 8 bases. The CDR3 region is CASSLSGPNEQYF. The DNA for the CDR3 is TGTGCCAGCAGTTTATCGGGTCCCAACGAGCAGTACTTC.

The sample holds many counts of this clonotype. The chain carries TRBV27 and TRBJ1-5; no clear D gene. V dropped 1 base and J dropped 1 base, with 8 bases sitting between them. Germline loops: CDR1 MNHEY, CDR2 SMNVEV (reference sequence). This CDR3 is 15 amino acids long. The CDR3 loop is CASSLYSLSNQPQHF. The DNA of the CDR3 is TGTGCCAGCAGTTTATACAGTTTGAGCAATCAGCCCCAGCATTTT.

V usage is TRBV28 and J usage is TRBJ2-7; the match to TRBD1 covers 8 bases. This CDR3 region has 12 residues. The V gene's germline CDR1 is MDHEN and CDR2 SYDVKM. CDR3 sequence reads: CASTGVSYEQYF. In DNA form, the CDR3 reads TGTGCATCGACAGGGGTCTCCTACGAGCAGTACTTC. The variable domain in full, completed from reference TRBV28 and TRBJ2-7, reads DVKVTQSSRYLVKRTGEKVFLECVQDMDHENMFWYRQDPGLGLRLIYFSYDVKMKEKGDIPEGYSVSREKKERFSLILESASTNQTSMYLCASTGVSYEQYFGPGTRLTVT.

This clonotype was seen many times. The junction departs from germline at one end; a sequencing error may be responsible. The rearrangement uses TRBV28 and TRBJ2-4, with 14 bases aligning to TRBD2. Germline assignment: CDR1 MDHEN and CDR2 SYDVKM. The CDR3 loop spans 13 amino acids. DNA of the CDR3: TGTGCCAGCAGCCCAGGGACTAGCGGGAGTCTGAGTTTC. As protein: CASSPGTSGSLSF.

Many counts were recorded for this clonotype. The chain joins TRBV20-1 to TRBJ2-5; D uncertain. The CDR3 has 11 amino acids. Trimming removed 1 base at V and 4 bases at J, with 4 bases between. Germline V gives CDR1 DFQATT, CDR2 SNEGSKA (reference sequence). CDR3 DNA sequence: TGCAGTGCTAGAGGCCGAGAGACCCAGTACTTC. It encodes CSARGRETQYF.

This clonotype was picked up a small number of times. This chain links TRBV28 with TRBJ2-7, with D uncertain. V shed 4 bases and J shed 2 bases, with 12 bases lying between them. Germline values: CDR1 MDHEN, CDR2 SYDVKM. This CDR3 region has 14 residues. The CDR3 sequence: CASSSPRSPYEQYF. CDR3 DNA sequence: TGTGCCAGCAGTTCCCCACGGAGTCCCTACGAGCAGTACTTC.

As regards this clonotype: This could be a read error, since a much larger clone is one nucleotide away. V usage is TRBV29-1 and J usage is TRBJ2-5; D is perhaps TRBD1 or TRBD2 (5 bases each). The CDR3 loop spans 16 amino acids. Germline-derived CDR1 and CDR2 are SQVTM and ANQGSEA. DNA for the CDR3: TGCAGCGTTGAAGGAGGGGCAGGGTTGTACCAAGAGACCCGGTACTTC. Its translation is CSVEGGAGLYQETRYF.

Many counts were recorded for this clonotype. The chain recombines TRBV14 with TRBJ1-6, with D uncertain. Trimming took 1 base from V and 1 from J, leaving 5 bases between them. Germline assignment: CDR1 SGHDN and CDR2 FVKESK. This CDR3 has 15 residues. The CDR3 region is CASSQAWSYNSPLHF. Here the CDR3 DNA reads TGTGCCAGCAGCCAAGCCTGGTCCTATAATTCACCCCTCCACTTT.

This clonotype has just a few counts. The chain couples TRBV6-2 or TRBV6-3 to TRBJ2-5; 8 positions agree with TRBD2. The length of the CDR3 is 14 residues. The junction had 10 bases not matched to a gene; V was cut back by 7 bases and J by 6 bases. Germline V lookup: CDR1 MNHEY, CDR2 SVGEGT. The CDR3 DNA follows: TGTGCCAGCAAGATAAGCGGGAGCCTGCAGACCCAGTACTTC. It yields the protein CASKISGSLQTQYF.